The 16 T cell receptor beta chains in this list originate from one sample, sequenced in a study of shared clonotypes between healthy human individuals. The assay was immunoSEQ multiplex PCR, and TCRdb's table has in-frame clones only and misses some. The sample consists of 2 million to 2.5 million clones, about 90% of them appearing once. Sequencing used naive CD4+ T cells from PBMCs. Subset here: CD45RA+ positively selected. The receptors stem from a man aged 18 to 29 in good health. Some clones in this sample may be carry-over from other donors' samples.

This clone was observed once. The chain combines TRBV6-5 with TRBJ1-2; perhaps TRBD1 as D (5 bases). CDR3 length: 15 amino acids. Germline V gene data show CDR1 as MNHEY and CDR2 as SVGAGI. V lost 6 bases and J 5 bases, leaving 19 bases between the germline ends. Here the CDR3 reads CASSRDATPSYGYTF. The CDR3 bases are TGTGCCAGCAGCCGGGACGCTACCCCCAGTTATGGCTACACCTTC.

To note about this clone: The same CDR3 arises from other DNA sequences in this sample as well. The CDR3 DNA follows: TGTGCCAGCAGTTTTGGGACAGGGAACACCGGGGAGCTGTTTTTT. Translation: CASSFGTGNTGELFF. The chain employs TRBV27 and TRBJ2-2, with TRBD1 matching 8 bases. With V trimmed by 3 bases and J by 1 base, 1 base remained unmatched. Germline V CDR1 and CDR2: MNHEY, SMNVEV (reference sequence). This CDR3 comprises 15 residues.

The chain joins TRBV6-5 to TRBJ1-1; D unclear. Trimming shortened V by 0 bases and J by 4 bases, and 15 bases separated the two germline ends. The CDR3 has 16 residues. CDR1 is MNHEY and CDR2 is SVGAGI in the germline V gene. CDR3 sequence: CASSYSLSRVGTEAFF. CDR3 coding DNA: TGTGCCAGCAGTTACTCCTTGAGCCGCGTCGGCACTGAAGCTTTCTTT.

This clone was seen once. The chain recombines TRBV15 with TRBJ2-7, with 9 positions matching TRBD2. This CDR3 has 17 residues. CDR1 is LNHNV, CDR2 YYDKDF, per germline (reference sequence). Germline trimming cut 2 bases from V and 0 bases from J; bases unmatched to any gene: 8. CDR3 sequence reads: CATSRLAGDPNSYEQYF. CDR3 bases: TGTGCCACCAGCAGATTAGCGGGAGACCCAAACTCCTACGAGCAGTACTTC.

The chain couples TRBV2 to TRBJ2-6, with D hard to call. Germline CDR1 and CDR2: SNHLY and FYNNEI. The CDR3 has 11 residues. V lost 2 bases and J lost 11, with 4 bases in between. The CDR3 region is CASSEMDVLTF. DNA for the CDR3: TGTGCCAGCAGTGAAATGGACGTCCTGACTTTC.

The J gene is TRBJ1-1, the V gene TRBV5-1; D is unclear. V lost 4 bases and J 2 bases, leaving 12 bases between the germline ends. Germline CDR1 SGHRS, CDR2 YFSETQ. The CDR3 contains 14 residues. The CDR3 DNA follows: TGCGCCAGCAGCCCGGGAGGCACTAACACTGAAGCTTTCTTT. The encoded protein is CASSPGGTNTEAFF.

V and J are TRBV25-1 and TRBJ1-5; no reliable D call. V was cut by 4 bases and J by 7 bases, with 20 bases left in between. Germline V lookup: CDR1 MGHDK, CDR2 SYGVNS. CDR3 size: 16 residues. CDR3 nucleotides: TGTGCCAGCAGTGCGGCCGGGCCTCAAGGAGGACAGCCCCAGCATTTT. This gives the protein CASSAAGPQGGQPQHF. Full variable domain (rest looked up from reference TRBV25-1 and TRBJ1-5): EADIYQTPRYLVIGTGKKITLECSQTMGHDKMYWYQQDPGMELHLIHYSYGVNSTEKGDLSSESTVSRIRTEHFPLTLESARPSHTSQYLCASSAAGPQGGQPQHFGDGTRLSIL.

V gene TRBV7-3 combines with J gene TRBJ2-2, with 9 bases lining up with TRBD2. The CDR3 consists of 14 residues. V lost 5 bases, J lost 5 bases, and 3 bases stayed unmatched. Germline-derived CDR1 and CDR2 are SGHTA and FQGTGA. The DNA for the CDR3 is TGTGCCAGCAGCGCTAGCGGGACTACCGGGGAGCTGTTTTTT. Its translation is CASSASGTTGELFF.

The genes are TRBV7-6 and TRBJ2-5; 9 bases are shared with TRBD2. V lost 2 bases, J lost 5 bases, and 15 bases stayed unmatched. In germline, CDR1 is SGHVS, CDR2 FNYEAQ. The CDR3 extends over 18 amino acids. The CDR3 coding sequence is TGTGCCAGCAGCTTATTGGGGGGAGGCGGGAGGGCCGGTGAGACCCAGTACTTC. Its protein is CASSLLGGGGRAGETQYF.

V gene TRBV28 combines with J gene TRBJ2-1; TRBD2 agrees at 7 bases. The germline V gene has CDR1 MDHEN and CDR2 SYDVKM. This CDR3 region has 12 residues. The V gene end was trimmed by 5 bases and the J gene end by 12 bases; junction bases not matched to a gene: 7. CDR3 sequence: CASSLKTSMQFF. Here the CDR3 DNA reads TGTGCCAGCAGTCTCAAGACTAGCATGCAGTTCTTC.

The rearrangement uses TRBV28 and TRBJ1-2; 10 bases match TRBD1. V dropped 5 bases and J dropped 2; count of bases not matched to a gene: 8. Per the germline V gene, CDR1 is MDHEN and CDR2 is SYDVKM. The CDR3 contains 16 residues. This CDR3 reads CASSERQGARNYGYTF. The CDR3, as DNA: TGTGCCAGCAGTGAAAGACAGGGGGCCCGCAACTATGGCTACACCTTC.

This chain connects TRBV11-2 to TRBJ2-5; 10 bases map to TRBD2. Germline-derived CDR1 and CDR2 are SGHAT and FQNNGV. V lost 7 bases to trimming and J lost 2 bases; unmatched junction nucleotides: 4. The CDR3 runs 14 residues. The CDR3 nucleotides are TGTGCCAGCACCGGACTAGCGGTTCAAGAGACCCAGTACTTC. It yields the protein CASTGLAVQETQYF.

This clone showed up just once. The chain couples TRBV5-1 to TRBJ1-4, with TRBD1 identical over 8 bases. The CDR3 runs to 18 residues. With V trimmed by 2 bases and J by 0 bases, 9 bases remained unmatched. Germline CDR1 and CDR2: SGHRS and YFSETQ. CDR3 sequence reads: CASSFTDRGFATNEKLFF. CDR3 DNA: TGCGCCAGCAGCTTCACAGACAGGGGTTTCGCAACTAATGAAAAACTGTTTTTT.

V is TRBV9 and J is TRBJ2-1; 11 bases are shared with TRBD1. This CDR3 region has 18 residues. Germline-derived CDR1 and CDR2 are SGDLS and YYNGEE. The V gene end was trimmed by 0 bases and the J gene end by 1 base; junction bases not matched to a gene: 6. The CDR3 region has the DNA TGTGCCAGCAGCGTAGGGTCGGGGACAGGGGGATCCTACAATGAGCAGTTCTTC. Translating gives CASSVGSGTGGSYNEQFF.

The J gene is TRBJ2-1, the V gene TRBV27; 7 positions match TRBD2. The ends lost 8 bases at V and 2 bases at J; junction bases unmatched: 9. CDR3 size: 15 residues. The germline V gene has CDR1 MNHEY and CDR2 SMNVEV (reference sequence). CDR3 coding DNA: TGTGCCAGCGCCTATCGACTAGCTACCTACAATGAGCAGTTCTTC. Protein: CASAYRLATYNEQFF.

The rearrangement joins TRBV28 to TRBJ2-7; no reliable D call. V lost 7 bases, J lost 6 bases, and 16 bases lay in between. Germline loops: CDR1 MDHEN, CDR2 SYDVKM. This CDR3 has 13 residues. This CDR3 reads CASTLEQYGEQYF. For the CDR3, the DNA is TGTGCCAGCACCCTAGAGCAATATGGCGAGCAGTACTTC.